This T cell receptor beta chain was observed in a study of brain T cells in children with intractable seizures. Data came from immunoSEQ multiplex PCR; TCRdb stores just in-frame clones and leaves some out. The sample includes approximately 41,000 clones, 90% seen only once; the top ten take approximately 6.8%. Patients received at least one anti-epileptic drug before surgery. Germline V gene data show CDR1 as MNHNY and CDR2 as SVGAGI (reference sequence). The CDR3 is 14 amino acids. V lost 5 bases and J lost 1, with 11 bases in between. V and J are TRBV6-6 and TRBJ1-1; a possible D gene is TRBD1 (5 bases). Sample: peripheral blood, taken at surgery. The TCR originated in a girl aged 2 to 10 with tuberous sclerosis and intractable seizures. The CDR3 DNA is TGTGCCAGCAGTGGGGGGGAAAGGAACACTGAAGCTTTCTTT. Translated, it gives CASSGGERNTEAFF.